These 24 T cell receptor beta chains were sequenced from one sample in a study of blood T cell repertoires in COVID-19. Using immunoSEQ multiplex PCR, the repertoire was profiled, and TCRdb retains in-frame clones only, with some absent. The sample holds 190,000 or so clones, roughly 89% seen once. The specimen sequenced was PBMCs or T cells enriched from blood (not recorded which). These receptors were obtained from a man between 18 and 29 years old with acute COVID-19.

This rearrangement joins TRBV19 to TRBJ2-3; 10 nucleotides match TRBD2. The CDR3 consists of 15 residues. Germline V gives CDR1 LNHDA, CDR2 SQIVND (reference sequence). Unmatched junction bases numbered 8, after V lost 5 bases and J lost 6 bases. Here the CDR3 DNA reads TGTGCCAGTAGTGCGGCTAGCGGGAGCAGGGATACGCAGTATTTT. The encoded protein is CASSAASGSRDTQYF.

This clone was observed a handful of times. V is TRBV11-2 and J is TRBJ2-1; 8 positions match TRBD2. V shed 0 bases and J 7 bases; nucleotides not matched to a gene: 11. This CDR3 is 17 amino acids long. The germline gives CDR1 SGHAT, CDR2 FQNNGV. CDR3 nucleotide sequence: TGTGCCAGCAGCTTAGATCAGGGACTAGTTAGTTGGAATGAGCAGTTCTTC. This codes for CASSLDQGLVSWNEQFF.

V usage is TRBV29-1 and J usage is TRBJ2-2; TRBD1 aligns across 11 bases. CDR3 length: 15 amino acids. Germline values: CDR1 SQVTM, CDR2 ANQGSEA. V lost 6 bases and J lost 3; bases outside the gene matches: 6. CDR3 residues: CSVGQGALDTGELFF. CDR3 DNA sequence: TGCAGCGTCGGACAGGGGGCGCTGGACACCGGGGAGCTGTTTTTT.

J is TRBJ2-5 and V is TRBV11-1; a weak D match, TRBD2 (5 bases). The CDR3 has 16 residues. Germline CDR1 and CDR2: SGHAT and FQDESV (reference sequence). Trimming took 5 bases from V and 2 from J, leaving 18 bases between them. The CDR3 here is CASSRTLTRTQETQYF. DNA for the CDR3: TGTGCCAGCAGCCGCACCTTAACTAGGACTCAAGAGACCCAGTACTTC.

J is TRBJ2-1 and V is TRBV20-1, with TRBD2 as a possible D gene (5 bases). This CDR3 has 14 residues. Germline V gene sequence: CDR1 DFQATT, CDR2 SNEGSKA (reference sequence). Deletions cut 3 bases from V and 5 bases from J, with 14 bases between. CDR3 protein: CSASLPSKDNEQFF. CDR3 coding DNA: TGCAGTGCTAGTCTTCCTAGCAAGGACAATGAGCAGTTCTTC.

By its share, this clone is medium-sized. This chain links TRBV5-4 with TRBJ1-5; 9 nucleotides match TRBD1. The V segment lost 0 bases and the J segment 4 bases; nucleotides outside the gene matches: 5. Germline values: CDR1 SGHNT, CDR2 YYREEE (reference sequence). The CDR3 runs 16 residues. The CDR3 is CASSLEDRGLNQPQHF. The CDR3 DNA reads TGTGCCAGCAGCTTGGAGGACAGGGGATTAAATCAGCCCCAGCATTTT.

The rearrangement links TRBV14 to TRBJ2-7, with D tentatively TRBD1 (6 bases). Germline V gene data show CDR1 as SGHDN and CDR2 as FVKESK. This CDR3 region has 15 residues. The V end lost 4 bases, the J end lost 2 bases, and 15 bases lay between the germline ends. The CDR3 DNA reads TGTGCCAGCAGCCGCCAACAGGGTTTCACCTACGAGCAGTACTTC. It encodes CASSRQQGFTYEQYF.

This chain connects TRBV4-2 to TRBJ2-7; 7 bases are a match to TRBD1. Germline CDR1 LGHNA, CDR2 YNFKEQ. The CDR3 extends over 15 amino acids. V was pared by 0 bases and J by 6 bases, with 8 bases of the junction left unmatched. CDR3 in amino acids: CASSQEWIRQGEQYF. CDR3 sequence (DNA): TGTGCCAGCAGCCAAGAGTGGATTCGACAGGGCGAGCAGTACTTC.

This rearrangement joins TRBV6-2 or TRBV6-3 to TRBJ1-2; 10 nucleotides match TRBD1. Germline assignment: CDR1 MNHEY and CDR2 SVGEGT. The junction had 6 bases not matched to a gene; V was cut back by 4 bases and J by 4 bases. The CDR3 length is 15 residues. For the CDR3, the DNA is TGTGCCAGCAGTTTCCGGGACAGGGGATTCTATGGCTACACCTTC. Translation gives CASSFRDRGFYGYTF.

J is TRBJ1-1 and V is TRBV10-3; D is possibly TRBD1 (6 bases). This CDR3 spans 13 amino acids. V lost 10 bases and J 1 base, leaving 13 bases between the germline ends. CDR1 is ENHRY, CDR2 SYGVKD, per germline. Here the CDR3 reads CANKGHPNTEAFF. The CDR3, as DNA: TGTGCCAACAAGGGACATCCGAACACTGAAGCTTTCTTT.

This clone was observed a single time. This rearrangement joins TRBV27 to TRBJ2-2; 11 bases align to TRBD1. Looked up from germline, CDR1 is MNHEY and CDR2 is SMNVEV (reference sequence). The trim removed 4 bases at V and 2 bases at J, leaving 3 bases unmatched. CDR3 length equals 16 residues. The CDR3 DNA reads TGTGCCAGCAGTTCCGGACAGGGGGCAAACACCGGGGAGCTGTTTTTT. Protein product: CASSSGQGANTGELFF.

The CDR3 bases are TGTGCCAGCAGCCAAGAAGCCGCGAACACCGGGGAGCTGTTTTTT. Amino acid sequence: CASSQEAANTGELFF. The V call is TRBV3-1 (or the pseudogene TRBV3-2), the J call TRBJ2-2; D uncertain. CDR3 length equals 15 residues. CDR1 is LGHDT, CDR2 YNNKEL, per germline (reference sequence). With 0 bases removed from V and 0 bases from J, the gap between germline ends came to 5 bases.

J is TRBJ1-2 and V is TRBV6-2 or TRBV6-3; 7 nucleotides match TRBD1. Unmatched junction bases numbered 5, after V lost 2 bases and J lost 2 bases. The CDR3 spans 15 residues. In germline, CDR1 is MNHEY, CDR2 SVGEGT. The chain's CDR3 is CASSYGVGQNYGYTF. Written as DNA, the CDR3 is TGTGCCAGCAGTTACGGCGTGGGACAGAACTATGGCTACACCTTC.

The chain couples TRBV5-1 to TRBJ1-2; weak D call: TRBD1 (6 bases). V gave up 6 bases and J gave up 1 base, with 10 bases separating them. The CDR3 totals 13 residues. Germline-derived CDR1 and CDR2 are SGHRS and YFSETQ. This chain's CDR3 is CASKTGSNYGYTF. The CDR3 DNA sequence: TGCGCCAGCAAAACAGGGAGTAACTATGGCTACACCTTC.

This clone has just a few counts. The chain has TRBV6-5 and TRBJ1-3; D is perhaps TRBD1 (5 bases). V was trimmed by 7 bases and J by 4 bases, leaving 11 bases between them. The germline gives CDR1 MNHEY, CDR2 SVGAGI. The CDR3 spans 13 residues. The DNA for the CDR3 is TGTGCCAGCAAGGAGGGGTTAGGAAACACCATATATTTT. Translated: CASKEGLGNTIYF.

The rearrangement joins TRBV30 to TRBJ1-2; D is unresolved. The V end was cut by 0 bases, the J end by 8 bases, with 10 bases between. The CDR3 extends over 12 amino acids. Germline CDR1 GTSNPN, CDR2 SVGIG (reference sequence). CDR3 nucleotide sequence: TGTGCCTGGAGTGTATTGGAGAGGGGCTACACCTTC. Its protein product is CAWSVLERGYTF.

This clone was recorded a few times. J is TRBJ2-6 and V is TRBV7-9; tentative D call: TRBD1 (5 bases). The V and J ends lost 5 bases and 0 bases respectively, with 11 bases between them. Per the germline V gene, CDR1 is SEHNR and CDR2 is FQNEAQ (reference sequence). There are 16 residues in the CDR3. CDR3 sequence reads: CASSQDRPSGANVLTF. CDR3 DNA: TGTGCCAGCAGCCAAGACAGACCCTCTGGGGCCAACGTCCTGACTTTC. The variable domain in full, completed from reference TRBV7-9 and TRBJ2-6, reads DTGVSQNPRHKITKRGQNVTFRCDPISEHNRLYWYRQTLGQGPEFLTYFQNEAQLEKSRLLSDRFSAERPKGSFSTLEIQRTEQGDSAMYLCASSQDRPSGANVLTFGAGSRLTVL.

The chain's CDR3 is CASSLLGLNTEAFF. The CDR3 nucleotides are TGTGCCAGCAGCCTTTTGGGACTAAACACTGAAGCTTTCTTT. The chain is built from TRBV14 and TRBJ1-1; possibly TRBD1 for D (5 bases). The V gene's germline CDR1 is SGHDN and CDR2 FVKESK. Trimming shortened V by 4 bases and J by 2 bases, and 11 bases separated the two germline ends. The CDR3 is 14 amino acids.

This chain links TRBV28 with TRBJ2-7; 10 positions agree with TRBD1. Germline V CDR1 and CDR2: MDHEN, SYDVKM. The CDR3 is 15 residues long. V trimming: 4 bases; J trimming: 3 bases; junction bases outside the gene matches: 6. Written as DNA, the CDR3 is TGTGCCAGCAGTTCCGGGACAGGGGATATCTACGAGCAGTACTTC. This translates into CASSSGTGDIYEQYF.

CDR3 residues: CASSQAGSQETQYF. CDR3 coding DNA: TGTGCCAGCAGCCAAGCGGGATCCCAAGAGACCCAGTACTTC. The rearrangement uses TRBV13 and TRBJ2-5; TRBD2 agrees at 7 bases. CDR1 and CDR2 (germline): PRHDT, FYEKMQ (reference sequence). This CDR3 has 14 amino acids. V dropped 5 bases and J dropped 1; count of bases not matched to a gene: 4. The complete variable domain, with remaining parts taken from reference TRBV13 and TRBJ2-5, reads AAGVIQSPRHLIKEKRETATLKCYPIPRHDTVYWYQQGPGQDPQFLISFYEKMQSDKGSIPDRFSAQQFSDYHSELNMSSLELGDSALYFCASSQAGSQETQYFGPGTRLLVL.

The chain employs TRBV19 and TRBJ1-4, with TRBD1 as a possible D gene (5 bases). The V end was cut by 6 bases, the J end by 2 bases, with 7 bases between. Germline assignment: CDR1 LNHDA and CDR2 SQIVND (reference sequence). The CDR3 is made up of 13 amino acids. This chain's CDR3 is CASRDSTNEKLFF. DNA of the CDR3: TGTGCCAGTAGAGACAGCACTAATGAAAAACTGTTTTTT.

The chain combines TRBV19 with TRBJ1-5, with TRBD1 identical over 7 bases. Germline V gene data show CDR1 as LNHDA and CDR2 as SQIVND (reference sequence). The CDR3 loop spans 15 amino acids. V shed 6 bases and J 1 base; nucleotides not matched to a gene: 6. CDR3 residues: CASSKTGLSNQPQHF. In DNA form, the CDR3 reads TGTGCCAGTAGCAAGACAGGGTTGAGCAATCAGCCCCAGCATTTT.

This clone showed up just a few times. The chain is built from TRBV25-1 and TRBJ1-1; 7 bases fit TRBD1. Losses at the gene ends were 8 bases for V and 9 bases for J; bases not matched to a gene: 15. CDR1 MGHDK and CDR2 SYGVNS come from the germline V gene. This CDR3 is built from 14 residues. The CDR3 DNA is TGTGCCAGCGACCCAGGGGGACAAACACTGAAAGCTTTCTTT. This translates into CASDPGGQTLKAFF.

V usage is TRBV2 and J usage is TRBJ2-7; 10 bases align to TRBD2. The CDR3 is made up of 18 amino acids. The V and J ends lost 3 bases and 1 base, in that order; junction bases with no gene match: 12. The germline CDR1 and CDR2 sequences are SNHLY and FYNNEI. CDR3 amino acids: CASSEGRLAGDFSYEQYF. DNA for the CDR3: TGTGCCAGCAGTGAGGGTCGGCTAGCGGGAGACTTTTCCTACGAGCAGTACTTC.